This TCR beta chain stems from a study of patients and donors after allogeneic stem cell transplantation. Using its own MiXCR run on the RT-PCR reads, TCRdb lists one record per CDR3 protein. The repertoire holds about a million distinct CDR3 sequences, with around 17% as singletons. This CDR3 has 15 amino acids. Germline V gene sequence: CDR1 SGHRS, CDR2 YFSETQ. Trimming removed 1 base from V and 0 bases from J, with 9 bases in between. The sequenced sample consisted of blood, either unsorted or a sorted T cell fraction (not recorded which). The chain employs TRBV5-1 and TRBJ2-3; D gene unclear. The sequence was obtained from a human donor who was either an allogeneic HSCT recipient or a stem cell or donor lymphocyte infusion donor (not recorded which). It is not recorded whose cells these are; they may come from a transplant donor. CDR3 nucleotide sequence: TGCGCCAGCAGCTTGTGGCAGAAAAGCACAGATACGCAGTATTTT. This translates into CASSLWQKSTDTQYF.